This entry lists 31 T cell receptor beta chains sequenced from one sample in a study of regulatory T cells in long-lasting Graves disease. Sequencing libraries for TCR beta were prepared with iRepertoire HTBI primers and Arm-PCR of CDR3 regions. MiXCR, run by TCRdb on the multiplex PCR reads, gives a single entry per CDR3 protein. The sample gives fewer than 650,000 distinct CDR3 sequences, approximately 16% of which show up once; more than 10% is in the top ten. Described time point: newly diagnosed GD, antithyroid drugs for less than 3 months. From PBMCs, RNA was extracted and then used to make the TCR library. The same specimen was also included in a second study, on T cells in Graves' hyperthyroidism and ophthalmopathy.

This sample comprised peripheral blood mononuclear cells (PBMCs), obtained at new diagnosis, from a patient treated with antithyroid drugs. The receptor source for this set is a young man with Graves disease.

This clonotype was seen at least ten times. At one end, the junction sequence differs from germline, possibly due to a read error. This chain connects TRBV6-5 to TRBJ2-7; possibly TRBD2 for D (5 bases). Germline values: CDR1 MNHEY, CDR2 SVGAGI. This CDR3 has 12 residues. In DNA, the CDR3 is TGTGCCAGCGGTTATGCGGGCTACGAGCAGTACTTC. It encodes CASGYAGYEQYF.

Comments on this clonotype: This may stem from a read error, because a much larger clone lies one nucleotide away. This is likely a read error, given that the CDR3 carries no conserved phenylalanine or tryptophan at its end. This sequence joins TRBV18 and TRBJ2-1, with D unresolved. The J call is in doubt because the DNA end fits TRBJ2-4 better. Germline assignment: CDR1 KGHSH and CDR2 LQKENI. The CDR3 is made up of 16 amino acids. The CDR3 is CASSPPDDSTKNIQYC. In DNA form, the CDR3 reads TGTGCCAGCTCACCACCCGACGACTCAACCAAAAACATTCAGTACTGC.

This clonotype was seen ten or more times. V usage is TRBV6-1 and J usage is TRBJ2-3, with TRBD1 identical over 9 bases. The V gene end was trimmed by 2 bases and the J gene end by 2 bases; junction bases not matched to a gene: 5. CDR3 length equals 16 residues. Germline assignment: CDR1 MNHNS and CDR2 SASEGT. The CDR3 sequence: CASSELWTGATDTQYF. The CDR3 DNA reads as TGTGCCAGCAGTGAACTATGGACAGGGGCCACAGATACGCAGTATTTT.

In this sample, this clonotype turned up a few times. The chain is built from TRBV6-4 and TRBJ1-5; TRBD1 agrees at 7 bases. Germline CDR1 reads MRHNA; CDR2 reads SNTAGT. This CDR3 is 14 amino acids long. V shed 0 bases and J 4 bases; nucleotides not matched to a gene: 0. The chain's CDR3 is CASSDSQGNQPQHF. The DNA of the CDR3 is TGTGCCAGCAGTGACTCACAGGGGAATCAGCCCCAGCATTTT.

This clonotype was recorded a few times. This sequence joins TRBV13 and TRBJ1-5; D perhaps matches TRBD1 (5 bases). V was pared by 4 bases and J by 0 bases, with 10 bases between. The CDR3 is 15 residues long. Germline values: CDR1 PRHDT, CDR2 FYEKMQ (reference sequence). Here the CDR3 reads CASSSGGDSNQPQHF. DNA for the CDR3: TGTGCCAGCAGCTCCGGGGGGGATAGCAATCAGCCCCAGCATTTT.

This clonotype has just a few counts. Sequence at one end of the junction differs from germline and may be a read error. The CDR3 DNA sequence: TGCGCCAGCAGCTTCGGCCTTTCTTCGACTAGCTCCCACAATGAGCAGTTCTTC. Its translation: CASSFGLSSTSSHNEQFF. This chain uses TRBV5-1 with TRBJ2-1; the match to TRBD2 covers 7 bases. The CDR3 is made up of 18 amino acids. In germline, CDR1 is SGHRS, CDR2 YFSETQ.

This clonotype occurred many times. V gene TRBV5-1 combines with J gene TRBJ1-2; D gene unclear. V shed 0 bases and J shed 8 bases, with 11 bases lying between them. The CDR3 runs 13 residues. Germline V gives CDR1 SGHRS, CDR2 YFSETQ. The CDR3 spells CASSLGEGGGYTF. CDR3 bases: TGCGCCAGCAGCTTGGGGGAGGGCGGAGGCTACACCTTC.

This clonotype was counted between two and nine times. The rearrangement uses TRBV6-2 or TRBV6-3 and TRBJ1-6; unclear D gene. V was clipped by 5 bases and J by 8 bases, with 13 bases between them. Germline assignment: CDR1 MNHEY and CDR2 SVGEGT. The CDR3 extends over 14 amino acids. CDR3: CASSSRVRHSPLHF. The CDR3 DNA reads TGTGCCAGCAGTAGTAGGGTCCGACATTCACCCCTCCACTTT.

This clonotype appeared a few times. The CDR3 sequence is CAISESISRRSEGVRQFF. CDR3 sequence (DNA): TGTGCCATCAGTGAGTCGATTAGCAGGAGATCTGAGGGGGTTCGGCAGTTCTTC. The V gene is TRBV10-3, the J gene TRBJ2-1; a weak D match, TRBD1 (6 bases). The V end lost 0 bases, the J end lost 12 bases, and 27 bases lay between the germline ends. The V gene's germline CDR1 is ENHRY and CDR2 SYGVKD. This CDR3 region has 18 residues.

The sample holds many counts of this clonotype. The chain is built from TRBV5-6 and TRBJ1-1; D ambiguous. CDR1 SGHDT and CDR2 YYEEEE come from the germline V gene. The CDR3 spans 14 residues. The V gene lost 4 bases and the J gene lost 6 bases, with 16 bases spanning the gap. CDR3 in DNA: TGTGCCAGCAGCCCGCGCGGTAGGAGATCTGAAGCTTTCTTT. Residues: CASSPRGRRSEAFF. Variable domain in full (rest from reference TRBV5-6 and TRBJ1-1): DAGVTQSPTHLIKTRGQQVTLRCSPKSGHDTVSWYQQALGQGPQFIFQYYEEEERQRGNFPDRFSGHQFPNYSSELNVNALLLGDSALYLCASSPRGRRSEAFFGQGTRLTVV.

This clonotype was recorded at least ten times. The V and J genes are TRBV18 and TRBJ2-7, with 10 positions matching TRBD2. The V and J ends lost 0 bases and 0 bases, in that order; junction bases with no gene match: 5. The length of the CDR3 is 17 residues. The germline gives CDR1 KGHSH, CDR2 LQKENI. CDR3 in DNA: TGTGCCAGCTCACCACCGGCTAGCGGGAGACGCTCCTACGAGCAGTACTTC. Its protein is CASSPPASGRRSYEQYF.

The chain's CDR3 is CASAPRGPWEQYF. The CDR3 DNA reads TGTGCCAGCGCCCCTCGAGGGCCTTGGGAGCAGTACTTC. The V gene is TRBV28, the J gene TRBJ2-7; maybe TRBD2 (5 bases). V dropped 8 bases and J dropped 7 bases, with 18 bases sitting between them. The CDR3 is 13 amino acids. Germline CDR1 reads MDHEN; CDR2 reads SYDVKM.

In this sample, this clonotype turned up a few times. J is TRBJ1-4 and V is TRBV2; TRBD1 agrees at 8 bases. V lost 10 bases, J lost 7 bases, and 11 bases stayed unmatched. CDR1 SNHLY and CDR2 FYNNEI come from the germline V gene. The CDR3 consists of 14 residues. CDR3 nucleotide sequence: TGTGCCAACAACGCGGACAGGGCGGTTGAAAAACTGTTTTTT. Translating it yields CANNADRAVEKLFF.

The CDR3 here is CASSPGQGSAGQPQHF. In DNA, the CDR3 is TGTGCCAGCAGCCCTGGACAGGGGAGTGCGGGACAGCCCCAGCATTTT. This chain joins TRBV7-9 and TRBJ1-5; 9 positions match TRBD1. The V and J ends lost 5 bases and 7 bases, in that order; junction bases with no gene match: 12. The CDR3 loop spans 16 amino acids. The germline V gene encodes CDR1 SEHNR and CDR2 FQNEAQ (reference sequence).

This clonotype was seen only a few times. The CDR3 sequence: CASSQVPAGGSYNEQFF. CDR3 bases: TGCGCCAGCAGCCAAGTTCCGGCGGGAGGGTCCTACAATGAGCAGTTCTTC. This chain links TRBV4-1 with TRBJ2-1; 9 bases are shared with TRBD2. The CDR3 covers 17 residues. CDR1 and CDR2 from the germline V gene are MGHRA and YSYEKL. V was clipped by 1 base and J by 1 base; unmatched bases: 5.

This clonotype was counted between two and nine times. This chain joins TRBV24-1 and TRBJ1-2; no reliable D call. V was shortened by 9 bases and J by 2 bases, with 12 bases between the two germline ends. Germline-derived CDR1 and CDR2 are KGHDR and SFDVKD. The CDR3 extends over 13 amino acids. CDR3 nucleotide sequence: TGTGCCACCCCCTCAGCCAAGAACTATGGCTACACCTTC. Translating gives CATPSAKNYGYTF.

This clonotype was recorded many times. V is TRBV6-2 or TRBV6-3 and J is TRBJ2-5; 8 nucleotides line up with TRBD1. Germline CDR1 reads MNHEY; CDR2 reads SVGEGT. Trimming removed 6 bases from V and 4 bases from J; junction bases left unmatched: 4. The length of the CDR3 is 13 residues. The CDR3 DNA is TGTGCCAGCAGGACAGGGGCCGTAGAGACCCAGTACTTC. Translating it yields CASRTGAVETQYF.

This clonotype was seen ten or more times. The chain combines TRBV7-6 with TRBJ2-7; TRBD2 might be the D (6 bases). The V gene's germline CDR1 is SGHVS and CDR2 FNYEAQ. This CDR3 region has 14 residues. Deletions cut 1 base from V and 3 bases from J, with 10 bases between. This chain's CDR3 is CASSLDSGHYEQYF. CDR3 in DNA: TGTGCCAGCAGCTTAGATAGCGGCCACTACGAGCAGTACTTC.

V usage is TRBV29-1 and J usage is TRBJ2-7, with D unresolved. Per the germline V gene, CDR1 is SQVTM and CDR2 is ANQGSEA. CDR3 length equals 13 residues. Trimming took off 1 base at V and 0 bases at J, with 7 bases between the two ends. The CDR3 spells CSVEAASSYEQYF. The DNA for the CDR3 is TGCAGCGTTGAAGCCGCGAGCTCCTACGAGCAGTACTTC.

Details on this clonotype: A much larger clone is a single base away; this may be a read error. The rearrangement joins TRBV6-2 or TRBV6-3 to TRBJ2-1; D remains unclear. The CDR3 extends over 11 amino acids. Per the germline V gene, CDR1 is MNHEY and CDR2 is SVGEGT. The CDR3 nucleotides are TGTGGCAGCAGTTGGGACAATGAGCAGTTCTTC. Residues: CGSSWDNEQFF.

This rearrangement joins TRBV6-1 to TRBJ2-3; TRBD2 agrees at 9 bases. Germline CDR1 is MNHNS and CDR2 is SASEGT. CDR3 length: 19 amino acids. V trimming: 0 bases; J trimming: 0 bases; junction bases outside the gene matches: 10. The CDR3 nucleotides are TGTGCCAGCAGTGAAGCTCGTGGGGGAGCGGGGGGAAGCACAGATACGCAGTATTTT. It codes for CASSEARGGAGGSTDTQYF.

Notes on this clonotype: One end of the junction fails to match germline, which may point to a read error. The chain is built from TRBV15 and TRBJ2-4; D is undetermined. This CDR3 spans 14 amino acids. CDR1 and CDR2 from the germline V gene are LNHNV and YYDKDF (reference sequence). CDR3 nucleotides: TGTGCCACCAGGAGAGCCGGGCTCTCCACGGTTCAGTACTTC. Protein sequence: CATRRAGLSTVQYF.

This clonotype was detected many times. The chain uses TRBV27 and TRBJ2-7; the D call may be TRBD1 or TRBD2 (5 bases each). Trimming stripped 6 bases from V and 6 bases from J, with 12 bases between. The CDR3 is 12 residues long. Per germline, CDR1 MNHEY and CDR2 SMNVEV (reference sequence). CDR3 sequence: CASRTGLGEQYF. The CDR3 region has the DNA TGTGCCAGCAGAACGGGGCTGGGCGAGCAGTACTTC.

This clonotype showed up just a few times. The rearrangement joins TRBV4-1 to TRBJ2-4; D is unresolved. The V gene's germline CDR1 is MGHRA and CDR2 YSYEKL. The CDR3 runs to 15 residues. The germline V and J ends were trimmed by 1 base and 7 bases, with 14 bases remaining between them. The DNA of the CDR3 is TGCGCCAGCAGCCAAGTGATGGGGAATTCGAACATTCAGTACTTC. Amino acids: CASSQVMGNSNIQYF.

This clonotype was detected ten times or more. The rearrangement uses TRBV6-2 or TRBV6-3 and TRBJ2-3; D may correspond to TRBD1 or TRBD2 (5 bases each). Germline assignment: CDR1 MNHEY and CDR2 SVGEGT. V lost 5 bases and J lost 0, with 6 bases in between. The CDR3 totals 13 residues. This CDR3 reads CASSRDSTDTQYF. The CDR3 DNA follows: TGTGCCAGCAGTCGGGACAGCACAGATACGCAGTATTTT.

The sample holds many counts of this clonotype. V and J are TRBV7-8 and TRBJ2-7; 7 nucleotides agree with TRBD1. This CDR3 is 15 amino acids long. The germline gives CDR1 SGHVS, CDR2 FQNEAQ. V shed 5 bases, J shed 0 bases, and the junction held 7 bases outside the gene matches. CDR3 bases: TGTGCCAGCAGCAATCGTGACAGGGACTCCTACGAGCAGTACTTC. It translates to CASSNRDRDSYEQYF. The full variable domain, its missing parts supplied by reference TRBV7-8 and TRBJ2-7, is GAGVSQSPRYKVAKRGQDVALRCDPISGHVSLFWYQQALGQGPEFLTYFQNEAQLDKSGLPSDRFFAERPEGSVSTLKIQRTQQEDSAVYLCASSNRDRDSYEQYFGPGTRLTVT.

The table lists this clonotype with a few counts. The chain combines TRBV18 with TRBJ2-1, with 9 bases that match TRBD1. The V segment lost 0 bases and the J segment 9 bases; nucleotides outside the gene matches: 3. The V gene's germline CDR1 is KGHSH and CDR2 LQKENI. This CDR3 is 14 amino acids long. The CDR3 sequence is CASSPPGQGAEQFF. The CDR3 DNA reads as TGTGCCAGCTCACCACCGGGACAGGGTGCTGAGCAGTTCTTC.

There are many counts of this clonotype. The V gene is TRBV11-2, the J gene TRBJ2-2; D uncertain. CDR3 length: 13 residues. Germline V CDR1 and CDR2: SGHAT, FQNNGV. V dropped 2 bases and J dropped 5 bases, with 6 bases sitting between them. The CDR3 DNA is TGTGCCAGCAGCTTACTAGGGACCGGGGAGCTGTTTTTT. It is translated as CASSLLGTGELFF.

This clonotype has ten or more counts. The genes are TRBV18 and TRBJ2-3; D possibly corresponds to TRBD1 (6 bases). The CDR3 runs 15 residues. The germline V and J ends were trimmed by 3 bases and 0 bases, with 10 bases remaining between them. Germline assignment: CDR1 KGHSH and CDR2 LQKENI. CDR3 region: CASSPDRTSTDTQYF. The CDR3 DNA reads TGTGCCAGCTCACCCGACAGGACTAGCACAGATACGCAGTATTTT.

This clonotype was picked up many times. The CDR3, as DNA: TGTGCCAGCAGTTATAGCGGGACCGCCTACGAGCAGTACTTC. This codes for CASSYSGTAYEQYF. The V gene is TRBV12-3 or TRBV12-4, the J gene TRBJ2-7, with 8 bases lining up with TRBD2. V was pared by 4 bases and J by 2 bases, with 4 bases of the junction left unmatched. The CDR3 loop spans 14 amino acids.

This clonotype was recorded at least ten times. This chain uses TRBV7-2 with TRBJ1-2; the match to TRBD1 covers 7 bases. J lost 6 bases, V lost 3 bases, and 4 bases had no gene match. The CDR3 totals 13 residues. Germline V gene lookup returns CDR1 SGHTA and CDR2 FQGNSA. The CDR3 reads CASSLTGPDGYTF. CDR3 DNA sequence: TGTGCCAGCAGCTTGACAGGGCCGGATGGCTACACCTTC.